The 32 T cell receptor beta chains below all came from one sample that was sequenced in a study of blood T cell repertoires in COVID-19. Sequenced by immunoSEQ multiplex PCR; TCRdb stores in-frame clones only, minus some. This table holds approximately 430,000 clones, around 86% found once. The material sequenced was peripheral blood. Receptors originate from a woman aged 25 to 39 with active or convalescent COVID-19.

The V call is TRBV2, the J call TRBJ2-3; 10 positions agree with TRBD2. From germline, CDR1 is SNHLY and CDR2 FYNNEI. J lost 4 bases, V lost 6 bases, and 10 bases had no gene match. This CDR3 has 16 amino acids. The CDR3 region is CASSRGLAGDSDTQYF. The DNA of the CDR3 is TGTGCCAGCAGCCGCGGGCTAGCGGGAGACTCAGATACGCAGTATTTT.

This rearrangement joins TRBV6-5 to TRBJ1-6; 8 nucleotides agree with TRBD1. Germline V CDR1 and CDR2: MNHEY, SVGAGI. Losses at the gene ends were 6 bases for V and 5 bases for J; bases not matched to a gene: 3. The CDR3 totals 14 residues. In nucleotides, the CDR3 is TGTGCCAGCAGCCCGGGACAGGATAATTCACCCCTCCACTTT. Translated, it gives CASSPGQDNSPLHF.

V is TRBV19 and J is TRBJ1-5, with TRBD1 as a possible D gene (5 bases). Germline CDR1 LNHDA, CDR2 SQIVND (reference sequence). V lost 0 bases to trimming and J lost 0 bases, with 6 bases between them. The CDR3 sequence is 15 residues long. The CDR3 reads CASSIETVSNQPQHF. DNA of the CDR3: TGTGCCAGTAGTATAGAGACAGTTAGCAATCAGCCCCAGCATTTT. Combining the CDR3 with reference TRBV19 and TRBJ1-5 gives the whole variable domain DGGITQSPKYLFRKEGQNVTLSCEQNLNHDAMYWYRQDPGQGLRLIYYSQIVNDFQKGDIAEGYSVSREKKESFPLTVTSAQKNPTAFYLCASSIETVSNQPQHFGDGTRLSIL.

The gene calls are TRBV10-2 and TRBJ2-7; D possibly corresponds to TRBD1 (6 bases). CDR3 size: 14 residues. With 5 bases removed from V and 2 bases from J, the gap between germline ends came to 13 bases. Germline assignment: CDR1 WSHSY and CDR2 SAAADI. The CDR3 loop is CASSPHRVAYEQYF. The CDR3 nucleotides are TGCGCCAGCAGTCCGCACAGGGTCGCCTACGAGCAGTACTTC.

This clone has just one count. The CDR3 DNA reads TGTGCCAGCAGCCGTTGGGGGCAGGGGGTGACTTCTAGCACAGATACGCAGTATTTT. The encoded protein is CASSRWGQGVTSSTDTQYF. This chain joins TRBV7-9 and TRBJ2-3, with 7 nucleotides matching TRBD1. J was trimmed by 0 bases and V by 5 bases; bases with no gene match: 17. This CDR3 comprises 19 residues. Germline V gene lookup returns CDR1 SEHNR and CDR2 FQNEAQ (reference sequence). The variable domain in full, with the rest retrieved from reference TRBV7-9 and TRBJ2-3, is DTGVSQNPRHKITKRGQNVTFRCDPISEHNRLYWYRQTLGQGPEFLTYFQNEAQLEKSRLLSDRFSAERPKGSFSTLEIQRTEQGDSAMYLCASSRWGQGVTSSTDTQYFGPGTRLTVL.

V usage is TRBV10-3 and J usage is TRBJ2-7, with D unresolved. Germline CDR1 and CDR2: ENHRY and SYGVKD. This CDR3 contains 17 residues. The V end lost 0 bases, the J end lost 0 bases, and 15 bases lay between the germline ends. CDR3 amino acids: CAISESVHFVSSYEQYF. Written as DNA, the CDR3 is TGTGCCATCAGTGAGTCTGTGCACTTCGTCTCCTCCTACGAGCAGTACTTC.

V and J are TRBV18 and TRBJ2-5; 13 bases are a match to TRBD2. The CDR3 contains 19 residues. From germline, CDR1 is KGHSH and CDR2 LQKENI. After removal of 6 bases from V and 5 bases from J, the junction contained 18 bases not matched to a gene. CDR3 DNA sequence: TGTGCCAGCTCCCCCGCCATACTAGCGGGAGGGCCACGACGGGAGACCCAGTACTTC. Protein: CASSPAILAGGPRRETQYF.

The J gene is TRBJ1-1, the V gene TRBV4-1; D is undetermined. Between the trimmed V and J ends, which lost 0 bases and 3 bases, there was a span of 17 bases. CDR3 length equals 17 residues. Germline values: CDR1 MGHRA, CDR2 YSYEKL. CDR3 in amino acids: CASSQDPRESSDTEAFF. CDR3 nucleotide sequence: TGCGCCAGCAGCCAAGATCCGAGAGAGAGTTCGGACACTGAAGCTTTCTTT.

Notes on this clone: Other nucleotide sequences in the sample specify the same CDR3. V usage is TRBV5-1 and J usage is TRBJ2-3; tentative D call: TRBD2 (6 bases). The V and J ends lost 1 base and 3 bases respectively, with 9 bases between them. The germline V gene has CDR1 SGHRS and CDR2 YFSETQ. The CDR3 length is 14 residues. CDR3 DNA sequence: TGCGCCAGCAGCTTGAGTGGGGGGACAGATACGCAGTATTTT. This codes for CASSLSGGTDTQYF.

This clone was recorded only once. The V call is TRBV5-1, the J call TRBJ2-7; 7 bases are shared with TRBD1. The CDR3 is made up of 15 amino acids. The trim removed 1 base at V and 2 bases at J, leaving 6 bases unmatched. Per germline, CDR1 SGHRS and CDR2 YFSETQ. CDR3 nucleotide sequence: TGCGCCAGCAGCTTGTTCTGGGACAGTACCTACGAGCAGTACTTC. This encodes CASSLFWDSTYEQYF.

This clone has only a few counts. V gene TRBV2 combines with J gene TRBJ1-1; 9 bases are shared with TRBD1. Per the germline V gene, CDR1 is SNHLY and CDR2 is FYNNEI. The CDR3 contains 15 residues. J was trimmed by 5 bases and V by 4 bases; bases with no gene match: 8. CDR3 residues: CASSAQGARVTEAFF. CDR3 sequence (DNA): TGTGCCAGCAGTGCACAGGGGGCAAGGGTTACTGAAGCTTTCTTT.

This clone was seen more than once but under ten times. J is TRBJ1-6 and V is TRBV7-6, with 9 bases that match TRBD1. Looked up from germline, CDR1 is SGHVS and CDR2 is FNYEAQ. The CDR3 totals 19 residues. V dropped 3 bases and J dropped 0; count of bases not matched to a gene: 9. The CDR3 nucleotides read TGTGCCAGCAGCTTTTCAGTCGGACAGGGGAGCTCCTATAATTCACCCCTCCACTTT. Its translation: CASSFSVGQGSSYNSPLHF.

J is TRBJ1-2 and V is TRBV4-1, with 7 bases identical to TRBD1. Germline loops: CDR1 MGHRA, CDR2 YSYEKL. The CDR3 totals 13 residues. V lost 2 bases and J lost 8; bases outside the gene matches: 5. The CDR3 sequence is CASSQTGVSGYTF. Here the CDR3 DNA reads TGCGCCAGCAGCCAAACAGGGGTGAGCGGCTACACCTTC.

The V gene is TRBV6-5, the J gene TRBJ2-7; 14 bases agree with TRBD2. The CDR3 loop spans 14 amino acids. Trimming cost V 6 bases and J 6 bases; bases outside gene matches: 4. Per germline, CDR1 MNHEY and CDR2 SVGAGI. The CDR3 reads CASSPGLAGAEQYF. The CDR3 DNA reads as TGTGCCAGCAGCCCGGGACTAGCGGGAGCCGAGCAGTACTTC.

The J gene is TRBJ1-1, the V gene TRBV7-8; 7 bases agree with TRBD1. The junction had 13 bases not matched to a gene; V was cut back by 4 bases and J by 11 bases. This CDR3 has 14 amino acids. Germline lookup yields CDR1 SGHVS and CDR2 FQNEAQ. CDR3 in amino acids: CASSYDSGQWWAFF. The CDR3, as DNA: TGTGCCAGCAGCTATGATTCGGGACAGTGGTGGGCTTTCTTT.

The J gene is TRBJ1-6, the V gene TRBV3-1 (or the pseudogene TRBV3-2); D perhaps matches TRBD1 (6 bases). This CDR3 comprises 15 residues. V was shortened by 4 bases and J by 9 bases, with 16 bases between the two germline ends. The germline V gene encodes CDR1 LGHDT and CDR2 YNNKEL (reference sequence). In DNA, the CDR3 is TGTGCCAGCAGCCCCCCCAGGACAGTCCCTTCACCCCTCCACTTT. Protein product: CASSPPRTVPSPLHF.

The rearrangement links TRBV2 to TRBJ2-6; 7 bases map to TRBD2. V lost 0 bases to trimming and J lost 3 bases; unmatched junction nucleotides: 8. Per germline, CDR1 SNHLY and CDR2 FYNNEI. This CDR3 has 18 residues. This CDR3 is CASSEAGRGYIGANVLTF. The CDR3 DNA reads as TGTGCCAGCAGTGAAGCGGGGCGGGGGTATATTGGGGCCAACGTCCTGACTTTC.

The chain uses TRBV25-1 and TRBJ2-3; tentative D call: TRBD2 (7 bases). CDR1 and CDR2 (germline): MGHDK, SYGVNS. V was pared by 0 bases and J by 0 bases, with 13 bases between. The CDR3 has 17 amino acids. The CDR3 protein is CASSEYRRGGSTDTQYF. Written as DNA, the CDR3 is TGTGCCAGCAGTGAATATCGGAGGGGGGGAAGCACAGATACGCAGTATTTT.

The V and J genes are TRBV4-1 and TRBJ2-3, with 9 bases lining up with TRBD2. J was trimmed by 5 bases and V by 0 bases; bases with no gene match: 6. The CDR3 consists of 16 residues. Germline-derived CDR1 and CDR2 are MGHRA and YSYEKL. The CDR3 nucleotides are TGCGCCAGCAGCCAAGATACGGGACTAGCAGGAGATACGCAGTATTTT. Protein: CASSQDTGLAGDTQYF.

Here the CDR3 reads CASSQDRSSGGPLGEQYF. For the CDR3, the DNA is TGTGCCAGCAGCCAAGATCGGAGTAGCGGGGGGCCTCTCGGCGAGCAGTACTTC. V usage is TRBV14 and J usage is TRBJ2-7; 10 bases line up with TRBD2. This CDR3 is 18 amino acids long. The V segment lost 0 bases and the J segment 6 bases; nucleotides outside the gene matches: 14. Looked up from germline, CDR1 is SGHDN and CDR2 is FVKESK.

The chain combines TRBV5-1 with TRBJ2-1, with D perhaps TRBD1 (5 bases). V dropped 4 bases and J dropped 6 bases, with 11 bases sitting between them. The germline V gene encodes CDR1 SGHRS and CDR2 YFSETQ. CDR3 length: 13 residues. This CDR3 reads CASSADISNEQFF. The CDR3 DNA follows: TGCGCCAGCAGCGCGGACATATCCAATGAGCAGTTCTTC.

V usage is TRBV6-5 and J usage is TRBJ2-2, with 12 positions matching TRBD2. The V gene's germline CDR1 is MNHEY and CDR2 SVGAGI. The CDR3 extends over 14 amino acids. Written as DNA, the CDR3 is TGTACTAGCGGGAGGTATGGGGACACCGGGGAGCTGTTTTTT. The encoded protein is CTSGRYGDTGELFF.

This chain connects TRBV6-1 to TRBJ2-7, with D possibly TRBD1 on 5 matching bases. The V end lost 2 bases, the J end lost 5 bases, and 16 bases lay between the germline ends. Per the germline V gene, CDR1 is MNHNS and CDR2 is SASEGT. This CDR3 contains 15 residues. CDR3 protein: CASSEKTVTTHEQYF. DNA for the CDR3: TGTGCCAGCAGTGAAAAGACAGTAACCACCCACGAGCAGTACTTC.

The V and J genes are TRBV6-5 and TRBJ2-2; no clear D. Germline CDR1 reads MNHEY; CDR2 reads SVGAGI. Trimming cost V 6 bases and J 2 bases, with 13 bases left between them. The CDR3 runs 15 residues. The DNA of the CDR3 is TGTGCCAGCAGCCCCAGTGTCTTAAACACCGGGGAGCTGTTTTTT. Translating gives CASSPSVLNTGELFF.

The genes are TRBV3-1 (or the pseudogene TRBV3-2) and TRBJ2-1; D uncertain. This CDR3 contains 11 residues. Germline V gene lookup returns CDR1 LGHDT and CDR2 YNNKEL (reference sequence). Trimming removed 4 bases at V and 10 bases at J, with 8 bases between. The CDR3 region is CASSLVHEQFF. DNA of the CDR3: TGTGCCAGCAGCCTAGTCCACGAGCAGTTCTTC.

CDR3 sequence reads: CASSPLGDNEQFF. The CDR3, as DNA: TGTGCCAGCAGCCCCCTAGGGGACAATGAGCAGTTCTTC. This chain uses TRBV4-2 with TRBJ2-1; D might be TRBD1 (5 bases). Trimming removed 4 bases from V and 5 bases from J, with 9 bases in between. CDR1 is LGHNA, CDR2 YNFKEQ, per germline. The CDR3 length is 13 residues.

This clone was seen a handful of times. The chain uses TRBV13 and TRBJ1-2, with D possibly matching TRBD1 (6 bases). Germline loops: CDR1 PRHDT, CDR2 FYEKMQ (reference sequence). V was trimmed by 7 bases and J by 2 bases, leaving 17 bases between them. This CDR3 comprises 15 residues. The CDR3 nucleotides are TGTGCCAGCAACCAACGTGAGGGGGGGAACTATGGCTACACCTTC. Translated: CASNQREGGNYGYTF.

V is TRBV6-1 and J is TRBJ1-6; tentative D call: TRBD1 (5 bases). This CDR3 has 14 amino acids. Per the germline V gene, CDR1 is MNHNS and CDR2 is SASEGT. Trimming cost V 3 bases and J 9 bases, with 12 bases left between them. CDR3 DNA sequence: TGTGCCAGCAGTGACAGGGTTTGGACTTCACCCCTCCACTTT. Protein sequence: CASSDRVWTSPLHF.

The table lists this clone with a few counts. This chain joins TRBV3-1 (or the pseudogene TRBV3-2) and TRBJ1-5, with D hard to call. V lost 3 bases and J 0 bases, leaving 9 bases between the germline ends. CDR3 length equals 15 residues. Germline V gene sequence: CDR1 LGHDT, CDR2 YNNKEL (reference sequence). This CDR3 is CASSHGLYSNQPQHF. CDR3 bases: TGTGCCAGCAGCCACGGACTTTATAGCAATCAGCCCCAGCATTTT.

This clone appeared a single time. This sequence joins TRBV14 and TRBJ2-7; D is possibly TRBD1 (5 bases). The CDR3 extends over 14 amino acids. CDR1 SGHDN and CDR2 FVKESK come from the germline V gene. Trimming pared 4 bases from V and 6 bases from J, leaving 16 bases between. Written as DNA, the CDR3 is TGTGCCAGCAGCCGGGCAGGGCAGGTAGCCGAGCAGTACTTC. Translating it yields CASSRAGQVAEQYF.

Comment on this clone: Other DNA sequences in the same sample also yield this CDR3. The chain carries TRBV19 and TRBJ2-2, with 7 nucleotides matching TRBD2. Germline-derived CDR1 and CDR2 are LNHDA and SQIVND (reference sequence). Losses at the gene ends were 5 bases for V and 3 bases for J; bases not matched to a gene: 3. This CDR3 has 14 residues. This CDR3 reads CASSDRGDTGELFF. The DNA for the CDR3 is TGTGCCAGTAGTGACCGGGGGGACACCGGGGAGCTGTTTTTT.

In this sample, this clone turned up once. The chain links TRBV6-1 to TRBJ1-6; 7 bases agree with TRBD1. The V and J ends lost 2 bases and 10 bases, in that order; junction bases with no gene match: 2. The CDR3 sequence is 13 residues long. Per the germline V gene, CDR1 is MNHNS and CDR2 is SASEGT. DNA of the CDR3: TGTGCCAGCAGTGAACAGGGGGAATCACCCCTCCACTTT. This encodes CASSEQGESPLHF.